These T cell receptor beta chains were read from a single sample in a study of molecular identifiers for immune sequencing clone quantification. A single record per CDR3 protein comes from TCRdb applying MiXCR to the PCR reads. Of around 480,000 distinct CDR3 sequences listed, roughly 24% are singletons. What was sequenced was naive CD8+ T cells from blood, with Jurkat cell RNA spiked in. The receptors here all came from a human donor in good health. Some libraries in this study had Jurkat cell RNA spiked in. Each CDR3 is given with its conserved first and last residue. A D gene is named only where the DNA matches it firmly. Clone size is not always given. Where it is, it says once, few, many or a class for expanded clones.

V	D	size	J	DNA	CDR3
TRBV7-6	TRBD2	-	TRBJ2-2	TGTGCCAGCAGTCACAGCGGGGGGGCTTTTACCAGGGAGCTGTTTTTT	CASSHSGGAFTRELFF
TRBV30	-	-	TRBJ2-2	TGTGCCTGGAGTGGGATGAACACCGGGGAGCTGTTTTTT	CAWSGMNTGELFF
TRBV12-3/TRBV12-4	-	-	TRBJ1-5	TGTGCCAGCACCTTACGGGGGAATCAGCCCCAGCATTTT	CASTLRGNQPQHF
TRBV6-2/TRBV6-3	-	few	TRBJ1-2	TGTGCCAGCAGTTCGGCGGGACGTACGCTATGGGGCTACACCTTC	CASSSAGRTLWGYTF
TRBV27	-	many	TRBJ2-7	TGTGCCAGCAGTTTATCGGGCCTAGGGCAGAGATACTACGAGCAGTACTTC	CASSLSGLGQRYYEQYF
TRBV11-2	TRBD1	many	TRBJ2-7	TGTGCCAGCAGCTTAGAGGGACAGGGTTACGAGCAGTACTTC	CASSLEGQGYEQYF
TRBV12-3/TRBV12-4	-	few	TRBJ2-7	TGTGCCAGCAGCGAGACCCGAGGGGAGCAGTACTTC	CASSETRGEQYF
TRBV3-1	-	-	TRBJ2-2	TGTGCCAGCAGCCAAGGACAGTTGGAGCTGTTTTTT	CASSQGQLELFF
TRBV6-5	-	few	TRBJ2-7	TGTGCCAGCAGTTACGGGAATGGAGCCTCCTACGAGCAGTACTTC	CASSYGNGASYEQYF
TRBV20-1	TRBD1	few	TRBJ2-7	TGCAGTGCTAGAGCCACAGGGGACGAGTACTTC	CSARATGDEYF
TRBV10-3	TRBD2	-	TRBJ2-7	TGTGTCATCAGAGACAGCGGGGGCCCTACCTACGAGCAGTACTTC	CVIRDSGGPTYEQYF
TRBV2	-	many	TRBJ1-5	TGTGCCAGCAGTGAAGCGCAACAGGTTCATCAGCCCCAGCATTTT	CASSEAQQVHQPQHF
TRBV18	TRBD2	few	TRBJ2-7	TGTGCCAGCACCCCGGATTTCGCGGGAGGGCCTCTCGAGCAGTACTTC	CASTPDFAGGPLEQYF
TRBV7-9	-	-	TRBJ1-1	TGTGCCAGCAGCCCGACGACAGCGAACACTAAAGCTTTCTTT	CASSPTTANTKAFF
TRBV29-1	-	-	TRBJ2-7	TGCAGCGTTTGGACTGTTTCCTACGAGCAGTACTTC	CSVWTVSYEQYF
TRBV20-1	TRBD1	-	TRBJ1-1	TGCAGTGCTAGAGAGACAGGGGGTCGGGTCACTGAAGCTTTCTTT	CSARETGGRVTEAFF
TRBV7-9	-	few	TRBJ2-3	TGTGCCAACGATGGAGCCAATACGCAGTATTTT	CANDGANTQYF
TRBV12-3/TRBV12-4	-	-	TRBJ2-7	TGTGCCAGCAGTTCAGGGGCCTATGGGGCCTACGAGCAGTACTTC	CASSSGAYGAYEQYF
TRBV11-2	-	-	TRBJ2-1	TGTGCCAGCAGCTTAACTAGTTTGCCGCAGTTCTTC	CASSLTSLPQFF
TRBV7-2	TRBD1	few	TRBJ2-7	TGTGCCAGCAGCTCTACAGGGGGTTCGGGGGAGCAGTACTTC	CASSSTGGSGEQYF
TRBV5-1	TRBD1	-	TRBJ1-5	TGCGCCAGCAGCATCCGGGACAGGGGGCGCGGTCAGCCCCAGCATTTT	CASSIRDRGRGQPQHF
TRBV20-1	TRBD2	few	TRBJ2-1	TGCAGTGCTAGAGATCTAGCGGGAGATGCCAATGAGCAGTTCTTC	CSARDLAGDANEQFF
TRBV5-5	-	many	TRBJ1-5	TGTGCCAGCAGCTTCTTTAGCGGGACGAATCAGCCCCAGCATTTT	CASSFFSGTNQPQHF
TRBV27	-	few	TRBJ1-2	TGTGCCAGCAGTTTACCAGTTATTGGCTACACCTTC	CASSLPVIGYTF
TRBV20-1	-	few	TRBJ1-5	TGCAGTGCTAGAGATGTGAAGTCATATAGCAATCAGCCCCAGCATTTT	CSARDVKSYSNQPQHF
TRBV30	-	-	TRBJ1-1	TGTGCCTGGAACACCGACACTGAAGCTTTCTTT	CAWNTDTEAFF
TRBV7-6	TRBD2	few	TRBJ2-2	TGTGCCAGCACCCCATTAACGGGAGGCACCGGGGAGCTGTTTTTT	CASTPLTGGTGELFF
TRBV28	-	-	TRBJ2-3	TGTGCCAGCAGTCCCGACATCCTCCGCACAGGTACGCAGTATTTT	CASSPDILRTGTQYF
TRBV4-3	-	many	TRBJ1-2	TGCGCCAGCAGCCAAGATCTTACAGGGACGACCTATGGCTACACCTTC	CASSQDLTGTTYGYTF
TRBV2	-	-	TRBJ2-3	TGTGCCGGCAGTGAATTGGTCGGGGGCGCGGGAGCCCCAGATACGCAGTATTTT	CAGSELVGGAGAPDTQYF
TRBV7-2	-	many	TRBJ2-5	TGTGCCAGCAGCTTAATTGGGGCCCGCCAGGAGACCCAGTACTTC	CASSLIGARQETQYF
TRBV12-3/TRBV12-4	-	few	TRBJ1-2	TGTGCCAGCAGTTTTAACAGAGCGTATGGCTACACCTTC	CASSFNRAYGYTF
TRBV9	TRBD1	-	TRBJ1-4	TGTGCCAGCAGCACCGAAGAGCAGGGGGTTTCTGAAAAACTGTTTTTT	CASSTEEQGVSEKLFF
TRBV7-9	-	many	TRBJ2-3	TGTGCCAGCAGCCCGATTGCCCTCGGAGCGTACGACCTCACAGATACGCAGTATTTT	CASSPIALGAYDLTDTQYF
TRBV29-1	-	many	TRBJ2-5	TGCAGCGTTGAAGACGGGGTTTATGTCCCATCAGAGACCCAGTACTTC	CSVEDGVYVPSETQYF
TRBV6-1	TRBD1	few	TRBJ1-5	TGTGCCAGCAAGTACCAGGGGGTTAGCAATCAGCCCCAGCATTTT	CASKYQGVSNQPQHF
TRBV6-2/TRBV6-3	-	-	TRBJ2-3	TGTGCCAGCGCCCCAATACTATTCCGGGACCTAAGCGACGATACGCAGTATTTT	CASAPILFRDLSDDTQYF
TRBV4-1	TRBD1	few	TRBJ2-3	TGCGCCAGCAGCCCTAAAAAGGGACAGATAACCACAGATACGCAGTATTTT	CASSPKKGQITTDTQYF
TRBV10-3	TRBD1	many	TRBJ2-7	TGTGCCATCAGTGAGTCCTGGGGACAGGCCTACGAGCAGTACTTC	CAISESWGQAYEQYF
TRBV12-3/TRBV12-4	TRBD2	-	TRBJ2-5	TGTGCCAGCAGTCCACTAGCGTCCGGAGAGACCCAGTACTTC	CASSPLASGETQYF
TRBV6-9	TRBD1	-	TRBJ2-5	TGTGCCAGCAGTTATATGGGGGACAGGGGAGGGGAGACCCAGTACTTC	CASSYMGDRGGETQYF
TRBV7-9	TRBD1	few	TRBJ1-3	TGTGCCAGCAGCTTCGAGGACAGGGGTCCCACCATATATTTT	CASSFEDRGPTIYF
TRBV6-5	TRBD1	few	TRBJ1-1	TGTGCCAGCAGTTGGGGACAGGGCTGGGAGGCCACTGAAGCTTTCTTT	CASSWGQGWEATEAFF
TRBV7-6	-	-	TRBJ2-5	TGTGCCAGCAGCTCCTCCTACGGATACCAAGAGACCCAGTACTTC	CASSSSYGYQETQYF
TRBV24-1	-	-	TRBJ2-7	TGTGCCACCAGTGATAAGATCAGGGTCGAGCAGTACTTC	CATSDKIRVEQYF
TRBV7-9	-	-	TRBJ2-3	TGTGCCAGTCAACAGGGAAAGGAGTGGTCAGATACGCAGTATTTT	CASQQGKEWSDTQYF
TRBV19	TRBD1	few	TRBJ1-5	TGTGCCAGTAGCCAAGGGACAGGGGATTATAGCAATCAGCCCCAGCATTTT	CASSQGTGDYSNQPQHF
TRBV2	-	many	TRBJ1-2	TGTGCCAGCAGTGTCACCGAGAGCAACTATGGCTACACCTTC	CASSVTESNYGYTF
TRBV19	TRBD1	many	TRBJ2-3	TGTGCCAGTAGTGCGGACAGGGGGCGAGGAGATACGCAGTATTTT	CASSADRGRGDTQYF
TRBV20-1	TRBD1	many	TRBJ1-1	TGCAGTGCCCTAAATCAGGACAGGGCGAACACTGAAGCTTTCTTT	CSALNQDRANTEAFF
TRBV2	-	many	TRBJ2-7	TGTGCCAGCTCCCTGGCCCAGTCCTACGAGCAGTACTTC	CASSLAQSYEQYF
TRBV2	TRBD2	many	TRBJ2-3	TGTGCCAGCAGTGTTCCTAGCGGAAGCACAGATACGCAGTATTTT	CASSVPSGSTDTQYF
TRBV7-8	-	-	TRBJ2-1	TGTGTCAGCAGCAATACAGCCAGCTCCTACAATGAGCAGTTCTTC	CVSSNTASSYNEQFF
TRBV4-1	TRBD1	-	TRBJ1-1	TGCGCCAGCAGCCGGGGGACAGGGCCCAACTTGAACACTGAAGCTTTCTTT	CASSRGTGPNLNTEAFF
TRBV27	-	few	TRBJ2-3	TGTGCCAGCAGTTTAATGACCGGTAGCACAGATACGCAGTATTTT	CASSLMTGSTDTQYF
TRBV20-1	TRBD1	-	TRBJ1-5	TGCAGTGTTCGGACAGGGGGAAGCAATCAGCCCCAGCATTTT	CSVRTGGSNQPQHF
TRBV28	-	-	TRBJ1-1	TGTGCCAGCAGTTTAAGGGGGGGCTTAGACACTAAAGCTTTCTTT	CASSLRGGLDTKAFF
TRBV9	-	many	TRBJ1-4	TGTGCCAGCAGCGTAGATTGGGGGCAGGACGAAAAACTGTTTTTT	CASSVDWGQDEKLFF
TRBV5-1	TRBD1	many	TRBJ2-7	TGCGCCAGCAGCTTGGCGGGACAGGGGGACGAGCAGTACTTC	CASSLAGQGDEQYF
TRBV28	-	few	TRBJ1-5	TGTGCCAGCCTACCCCACAGGGTAGATCAGCCCCAGCATTTT	CASLPHRVDQPQHF